The 8 T cell receptor beta chains given below trace back to one sample, sequenced in a study of response to subunit inactivated influenza vaccine. MiXCR was run by TCRdb on the RT-PCR reads, yielding one entry per CDR3 protein. The sample consists of more than 700,000 distinct CDR3 sequences, 20% to 25% of them appearing once. The starting material was PBMCs from blood, obtained 5 days after vaccination. These receptors all come from a man aged 50 to 60 who received an inactivated influenza vaccine.

CDR3 loop: CSASRAGTDTQYF. CDR3 DNA sequence: TGCAGTGCTAGTAGGGCCGGGACAGATACGCAGTATTTT. This rearrangement joins TRBV20-1 to TRBJ2-3; D is undetermined. The CDR3 is made up of 13 amino acids. Trimming took off 3 bases at V and 3 bases at J, with 10 bases between the two ends. Germline CDR1 is DFQATT and CDR2 is SNEGSKA (reference sequence).

J is TRBJ2-1 and V is TRBV7-9; 7 bases map to TRBD1. Germline CDR1 and CDR2: SEHNR and FQNEAQ (reference sequence). Trimming at V came to 5 bases and at J to 3 bases, leaving 7 bases not matched to a gene. The CDR3 is made up of 15 amino acids. The CDR3 nucleotides are TGTGCCAGCAGCAAACCCGGGACAGTCTACAATGAGCAGTTCTTC. It encodes CASSKPGTVYNEQFF.

The table lists this clonotype with a few counts. The chain recombines TRBV20-1 with TRBJ2-3; weak D call: TRBD2 (5 bases). The length of the CDR3 is 14 residues. Germline assignment: CDR1 DFQATT and CDR2 SNEGSKA (reference sequence). V gave up 0 bases and J gave up 4 bases, with 11 bases separating them. The CDR3 here is CSARDPAEADTQYF. CDR3 DNA: TGCAGTGCTAGAGATCCAGCGGAGGCAGATACGCAGTATTTT.

This clonotype was picked up a small number of times. The rearrangement joins TRBV29-1 to TRBJ1-2, with TRBD1 matching over 10 bases. Germline CDR1 SQVTM, CDR2 ANQGSEA. With 0 bases clipped from V and 7 bases from J, the junction kept 11 bases outside the gene matches. CDR3 size: 16 residues. CDR3 coding DNA: TGCAGCGTTGAAGATCGAGGGACAGGGGACCACGGTGGCTACACCTTC. Its translation: CSVEDRGTGDHGGYTF.

With regard to this clonotype: Its ends do not fully match the called genes, so a read error is possible. The chain employs TRBV10-1 and TRBJ2-2; no firm D call. This CDR3 region has 12 residues. The germline V gene encodes CDR1 WNHNN and CDR2 SYGVQD (reference sequence). In DNA form, the CDR3 reads TGCACCAGCGCCGGAGTCGCCGGGGAGCTGTTTTTT. Its translation: CTSAGVAGELFF.

The chain is built from TRBV20-1 and TRBJ1-5; D is undetermined. V was trimmed by 0 bases and J by 7 bases, leaving 19 bases between them. Looked up from germline, CDR1 is DFQATT and CDR2 is SNEGSKA (reference sequence). The CDR3 has 16 amino acids. Here the CDR3 reads CSARDDQRTQSQPQHF. Here the CDR3 DNA reads TGCAGTGCTAGAGACGATCAGCGGACGCAAAGCCAGCCCCAGCATTTT.

The V and J genes are TRBV12-3 or TRBV12-4 and TRBJ2-5, with D possibly TRBD2 on 6 matching bases. Trimming stripped 8 bases from V and 4 bases from J, with 17 bases between. The CDR3 is made up of 14 amino acids. In nucleotides, the CDR3 is TGTGCCAGCGCGGTAGGCTTGGGGGGAGAGACCCAGTACTTC. Its protein product is CASAVGLGGETQYF.

The V and J genes are TRBV24-1 and TRBJ2-1, with TRBD2 identical over 13 bases. Germline lookup yields CDR1 KGHDR and CDR2 SFDVKD. There are 15 residues in the CDR3. J gave up 3 bases and V 7 bases, and 2 bases lay outside the gene matches. The CDR3 region has the DNA TGTGCCACCAGCGGACTAGCGGGAGTCTACAATGAGCAGTTCTTC. Its translation: CATSGLAGVYNEQFF.